Given below is one T cell receptor beta chain in context. Antigen: not known. TCRdb reanalysed the RT-PCR reads using MiXCR and keeps one entry per CDR3 protein. The sample carries over 800,000 distinct CDR3 sequences, about 20% recorded once. This entry comes from a study of response to subunit inactivated influenza vaccine. General observations from the study: The authors put forward the suggestion that each seasonal influenza vaccination may bring in only a limited number of new T cells.

Germline V CDR1 and CDR2: SGHTA, FQGNSA. V was pared by 1 base and J by 1 base, with 8 bases between. The CDR3 is 16 residues long. The sample here was PBMCs from blood, taken 5 days after vaccination. This chain connects TRBV7-2 to TRBJ2-6; D gene uncertain. The TCR was taken from a man aged 50-59 years who received an inactivated influenza vaccine. CDR3 nucleotides: TGTGCCAGCAGCTTAGATGCGTCTTCTGGGGCCAACGTCCTGACTTTC. It encodes CASSLDASSGANVLTF. The whole variable domain, filled in from reference TRBV7-2 and TRBJ2-6, reads GAGVSQSPSNKVTEKGKDVELRCDPISGHTALYWYRQSLGQGLEFLIYFQGNSAPDKSGLPSDRFSAERTGGSVSTLTIQRTQQEDSAVYLCASSLDASSGANVLTFGAGSRLTVL.